A single sample is the source of the 29 T cell receptor beta chains below, sequenced in a study of blood T cell repertoires in COVID-19. Only in-frame clones appear in the TCRdb table, and some are missing; sequencing was by immunoSEQ multiplex PCR. Of roughly 130,000 clones in the sample, just under 85% were seen once. The source material was peripheral blood. These receptors originate from a woman aged 45-60 years with acute or convalescent COVID-19.

This clone was recorded once. V usage is TRBV6-6 and J usage is TRBJ2-7; D unresolved. The CDR3 loop spans 13 amino acids. In germline, CDR1 is MNHNY, CDR2 SVGAGI (reference sequence). The V and J ends lost 2 bases and 0 bases respectively, with 5 bases between them. The CDR3, as DNA: TGTGCCAGCAGTTACCCCAGCTCCTACGAGCAGTACTTC. It specifies CASSYPSSYEQYF.

This rearrangement joins TRBV19 to TRBJ1-1, with D tentatively TRBD1 (6 bases). The V end was cut by 1 base, the J end by 3 bases, with 12 bases between. The CDR3 sequence is 15 residues long. Per the germline V gene, CDR1 is LNHDA and CDR2 is SQIVND (reference sequence). In DNA, the CDR3 is TGTGCCAGTAGTATAGTTGGGGGCTCGTACACTGAAGCTTTCTTT. Translation: CASSIVGGSYTEAFF.

The V and J genes are TRBV19 and TRBJ2-7; TRBD1 matches at 7 bases. This CDR3 region has 15 residues. V was clipped by 6 bases and J by 4 bases; unmatched bases: 12. Germline V gene sequence: CDR1 LNHDA, CDR2 SQIVND (reference sequence). This CDR3 is CASSGVGGAGYEQYF. The CDR3 nucleotides read TGTGCCAGTAGCGGTGTAGGGGGCGCAGGTTACGAGCAGTACTTC.

The chain has TRBV30 and TRBJ2-7, with D tentatively TRBD2 (6 bases). Germline CDR1 GTSNPN, CDR2 SVGIG (reference sequence). The CDR3 sequence is 13 residues long. V lost 0 bases, J lost 6 bases, and 12 bases lay in between. The CDR3 spells CAWSVGGGVEQYF. In DNA form, the CDR3 reads TGTGCCTGGAGTGTAGGTGGAGGGGTCGAGCAGTACTTC.

The chain has TRBV30 and TRBJ2-7, with 9 bases matching TRBD1. Trimming at V came to 1 base and at J to 2 bases, leaving 6 bases not matched to a gene. This CDR3 is built from 15 residues. Germline V lookup: CDR1 GTSNPN, CDR2 SVGIG (reference sequence). As DNA, the CDR3 is TGTGCCTGGAGTGCGCCCAGGACAGGGGCCTACGAGCAGTACTTC. Translation gives CAWSAPRTGAYEQYF.

The chain combines TRBV7-8 with TRBJ2-1, with 9 nucleotides matching TRBD2. The CDR3 is 15 residues long. The germline V gene encodes CDR1 SGHVS and CDR2 FQNEAQ. V lost 7 bases to trimming and J lost 0 bases; unmatched junction nucleotides: 4. This chain's CDR3 is CASTSGGRSYNEQFF. The CDR3 nucleotides are TGTGCCAGCACAAGCGGGGGGCGCTCCTACAATGAGCAGTTCTTC.

The chain employs TRBV2 and TRBJ2-1; D gene uncertain. Per germline, CDR1 SNHLY and CDR2 FYNNEI. CDR3 length: 14 residues. V dropped 3 bases and J dropped 0 bases, with 6 bases sitting between them. CDR3: CASSEYSSYNEQFF. The CDR3 DNA is TGTGCCAGCAGTGAGTACAGCTCCTACAATGAGCAGTTCTTC.

The chain has TRBV24-1 and TRBJ1-5; the match to TRBD1 covers 11 bases. J lost 8 bases, V lost 3 bases, and 11 bases had no gene match. The germline V gene encodes CDR1 KGHDR and CDR2 SFDVKD. The CDR3 contains 17 residues. In DNA form, the CDR3 reads TGTGCCACCAGTGATCATCGCATGGGGACAGGGGGTGAGCCCCAGCATTTT. Translated, it gives CATSDHRMGTGGEPQHF.

The chain combines TRBV20-1 with TRBJ1-6; weak D call: TRBD1 (5 bases). This CDR3 spans 16 amino acids. Germline V gene lookup returns CDR1 DFQATT and CDR2 SNEGSKA (reference sequence). V was shortened by 3 bases and J by 9 bases, with 21 bases between the two germline ends. The CDR3, as DNA: TGCAGTGCTAGTTTATTAACCCTTCGGGGGAGTTCACCCCTCCACTTT. Translating it yields CSASLLTLRGSSPLHF.

This clone is a singleton in its sample. The CDR3 reads CASSLVSGTTSGNTIYF. In DNA form, the CDR3 reads TGCGCCAGCAGCTTGGTGTCAGGCACAACCTCTGGAAACACCATATATTTT. V usage is TRBV5-1 and J usage is TRBJ1-3; the D is unclear. V was shortened by 0 bases and J by 0 bases, with 13 bases between the two germline ends. This CDR3 region has 17 residues. Per the germline V gene, CDR1 is SGHRS and CDR2 is YFSETQ.

The chain uses TRBV5-1 and TRBJ1-1, with D unresolved. This CDR3 contains 14 residues. V lost 2 bases, J lost 0 bases, and 8 bases lay in between. Germline CDR1 is SGHRS and CDR2 is YFSETQ. The CDR3 reads CASSFGEMNTEAFF. The DNA for the CDR3 is TGCGCCAGCAGCTTTGGGGAGATGAACACTGAAGCTTTCTTT.

This chain uses TRBV3-1 (or the pseudogene TRBV3-2) with TRBJ1-2; maybe TRBD1 (5 bases). CDR3 length: 15 residues. V was trimmed by 2 bases and J by 8 bases, leaving 18 bases between them. CDR1 and CDR2 from the germline V gene are LGHDT and YNNKEL (reference sequence). The CDR3 loop reads CASSQISRGGDGYTF. The CDR3, as DNA: TGTGCCAGCAGCCAAATTTCGAGGGGAGGTGACGGCTACACCTTC.

A few counts support this clone. This sequence joins TRBV6-5 and TRBJ1-1; 7 bases line up with TRBD1. Looked up from germline, CDR1 is MNHEY and CDR2 is SVGAGI. The CDR3 is 14 residues long. V shed 4 bases, J shed 3 bases, and the junction held 5 bases outside the gene matches. DNA of the CDR3: TGTGCCAGCAGTTCCGGGACAGCTTACACTGAAGCTTTCTTT. Protein: CASSSGTAYTEAFF.

This chain connects TRBV15 to TRBJ2-7; D is possibly TRBD2 (6 bases). The V gene's germline CDR1 is LNHNV and CDR2 YYDKDF (reference sequence). Trimming shortened V by 2 bases and J by 2 bases, and 13 bases separated the two germline ends. CDR3 length: 15 residues. The CDR3 protein is CATSRKPGETYEQYF. The CDR3 coding sequence is TGTGCCACCAGCAGAAAACCGGGAGAAACCTACGAGCAGTACTTC.

The chain is built from TRBV19 and TRBJ2-3; 7 nucleotides line up with TRBD1. The germline gives CDR1 LNHDA, CDR2 SQIVND (reference sequence). This CDR3 has 15 residues. V lost 3 bases to trimming and J lost 5 bases; unmatched junction nucleotides: 8. CDR3 protein: CASSISKGAGDTQYF. In DNA, the CDR3 is TGTGCCAGTAGTATTAGTAAGGGGGCAGGAGATACGCAGTATTTT.

The rearrangement links TRBV21-1 to TRBJ1-1; the table's D call, TRBD1, has no DNA check behind it. TRBV21-1 has pseudogene status. The length of the CDR3 is 14 residues. CDR3 residues: CASIKDRGNTEAFF. The CDR3 bases are TGTGCCAGCATCAAGGACAGGGGGAACACTGAAGCTTTCTTT.

This sequence joins TRBV4-1 and TRBJ2-7, with 8 bases identical to TRBD1. This CDR3 is 14 amino acids long. Trimming took 0 bases from V and 9 from J; bases not matched to a gene: 7. Per the germline V gene, CDR1 is MGHRA and CDR2 is YSYEKL. CDR3 bases: TGCGCCAGCAGCCAAGATTTCCAGGGGGCCGTGCAGTACTTC. The encoded protein is CASSQDFQGAVQYF.

V usage is TRBV3-1 (or the pseudogene TRBV3-2) and J usage is TRBJ2-1; TRBD2 matches at 11 bases. V lost 2 bases, J lost 2 bases, and 8 bases stayed unmatched. The CDR3 extends over 18 amino acids. Germline assignment: CDR1 LGHDT and CDR2 YNNKEL (reference sequence). The CDR3 region has the DNA TGTGCCAGCAGCCAAAGTGGCCTAGCGGGGGGTACCTACAATGAGCAGTTCTTC. This translates into CASSQSGLAGGTYNEQFF.

The chain links TRBV2 to TRBJ1-4; TRBD1 matches at 7 bases. CDR3 length equals 13 residues. The V gene end was trimmed by 6 bases and the J gene end by 13 bases; junction bases not matched to a gene: 11. Per germline, CDR1 SNHLY and CDR2 FYNNEI. The CDR3 sequence: CASRRDSPMGLFF. For the CDR3, the DNA is TGTGCCAGCAGACGGGACAGCCCCATGGGACTGTTTTTT.

The J gene is TRBJ2-1, the V gene TRBV25-1; 8 nucleotides line up with TRBD1. Germline V gene lookup returns CDR1 MGHDK and CDR2 SYGVNS. Losses at the gene ends were 6 bases for V and 0 bases for J; bases not matched to a gene: 4. This CDR3 is built from 15 residues. This chain's CDR3 is CASRTGQASYNEQFF. DNA for the CDR3: TGTGCCAGCAGGACGGGACAGGCCTCCTACAATGAGCAGTTCTTC.

The rearrangement uses TRBV2 and TRBJ2-7; 10 bases fit TRBD2. V lost 4 bases to trimming and J lost 2 bases; unmatched junction nucleotides: 5. This CDR3 spans 15 amino acids. Per the germline V gene, CDR1 is SNHLY and CDR2 is FYNNEI. The CDR3 protein is CASSVKRGGPYEQYF. As DNA, the CDR3 is TGTGCCAGCAGTGTTAAGCGGGGGGGCCCCTACGAGCAGTACTTC.

This chain uses TRBV5-8 with TRBJ2-3; D is perhaps TRBD2 (5 bases). The CDR3 runs to 13 residues. V lost 0 bases and J 6 bases, leaving 8 bases between the germline ends. Germline CDR1 is SGHTS and CDR2 is YDEGEE. CDR3 nucleotide sequence: TGTGCCAGCAGCTTGGCCCGGGGTGATACGCAGTATTTT. Amino acids: CASSLARGDTQYF. Full variable domain (rest looked up from reference TRBV5-8 and TRBJ2-3): EAGVTQSPTHLIKTRGQQATLRCSPISGHTSVYWYQQALGLGLQFLLWYDEGEERNRGNFPPRFSGRQFPNYSSELNVNALELEDSALYLCASSLARGDTQYFGPGTRLTVL.

The sample holds a few counts of this clone. The chain couples TRBV19 to TRBJ1-1; perhaps TRBD1 as D (5 bases). The CDR3 runs 17 residues. Germline V gene data show CDR1 as LNHDA and CDR2 as SQIVND (reference sequence). V was trimmed by 7 bases and J by 1 base, leaving 22 bases between them. Here the CDR3 DNA reads TGTGCCAGTACCCACTTATGGGGCGAAAGGGCGAACACTGAAGCTTTCTTT. Its protein product is CASTHLWGERANTEAFF.

V and J are TRBV5-1 and TRBJ1-1, with TRBD1 as a possible D gene (5 bases). Germline values: CDR1 SGHRS, CDR2 YFSETQ. The CDR3 length is 14 residues. Trimming shortened V by 3 bases and J by 4 bases, and 13 bases separated the two germline ends. In DNA, the CDR3 is TGCGCCAGCAGCTCGGGGGAGCCGGGCACTGAAGCTTTCTTT. Its translation is CASSSGEPGTEAFF.

This chain joins TRBV2 and TRBJ1-4, with D possibly matching TRBD1 (5 bases). The CDR3 is made up of 14 amino acids. The germline gives CDR1 SNHLY, CDR2 FYNNEI. V lost 3 bases and J 8 bases, leaving 13 bases between the germline ends. Here the CDR3 DNA reads TGTGCCAGCAGTGACCCCAGGGTCCGGGAAAAACTGTTTTTT. This gives the protein CASSDPRVREKLFF.

The V gene is TRBV29-1, the J gene TRBJ1-1; 8 bases fit TRBD1. This CDR3 comprises 14 residues. Germline loops: CDR1 SQVTM, CDR2 ANQGSEA. V shed 4 bases, J shed 3 bases, and the junction held 7 bases outside the gene matches. The CDR3 DNA sequence: TGCAGCGTTGCCTACAGGGGGGGTTACACTGAAGCTTTCTTT. This sequence encodes CSVAYRGGYTEAFF.

This chain joins TRBV6-4 and TRBJ2-2, with 9 bases identical to TRBD1. Unmatched junction bases numbered 8, after V lost 7 bases and J lost 5 bases. CDR1 is MRHNA and CDR2 is SNTAGT in the germline V gene. The length of the CDR3 is 15 residues. CDR3 in amino acids: CASKRTGEGTGELFF. The CDR3 coding sequence is TGTGCCAGCAAACGGACAGGGGAGGGTACCGGGGAGCTGTTTTTT.

This clone came up once. CDR3 DNA sequence: TGTGCCAGCTCACCCCGGGACAGTGATGGCTACACCTTC. Protein sequence: CASSPRDSDGYTF. The chain carries TRBV18 and TRBJ1-2; 7 positions match TRBD1. V lost 3 bases, J lost 6 bases, and 4 bases stayed unmatched. The CDR3 loop spans 13 amino acids. Germline V lookup: CDR1 KGHSH, CDR2 LQKENI.

The chain joins TRBV28 to TRBJ1-5; TRBD1 agrees at 7 bases. Germline CDR1 and CDR2: MDHEN and SYDVKM. J lost 4 bases, V lost 8 bases, and 8 bases had no gene match. The CDR3 is 14 amino acids. This CDR3 is CASEAGQQNQPQHF. The CDR3 DNA is TGTGCCAGCGAGGCGGGACAGCAGAATCAGCCCCAGCATTTT.